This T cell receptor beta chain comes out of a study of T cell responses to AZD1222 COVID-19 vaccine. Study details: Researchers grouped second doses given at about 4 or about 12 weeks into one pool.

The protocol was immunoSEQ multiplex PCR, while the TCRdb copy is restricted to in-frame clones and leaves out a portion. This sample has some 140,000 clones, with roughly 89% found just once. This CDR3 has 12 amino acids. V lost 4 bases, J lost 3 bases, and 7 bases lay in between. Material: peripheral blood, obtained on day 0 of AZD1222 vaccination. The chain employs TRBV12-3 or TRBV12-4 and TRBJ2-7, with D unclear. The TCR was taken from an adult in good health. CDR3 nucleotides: TGTGCCAGCAGTTACAACCTCTACGAGCAGTACTTC. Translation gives CASSYNLYEQYF.